This TCR beta chain is from a study of shared clonotypes between healthy human individuals (dated by TCRdb to about 2020). About the study as a whole: Three men and two women, aged 18 to 49 years, made up the cohort. For each donor, three plates each were used for CD4 naive and CD4 memory, two plates were used for CD8 naive, and one plate was used for CD8 memory. Different laboratories and diverse techniques were used to prepare libraries and sequence TCR repertoires, to increase sequencing depth and limit assay-specific biases. To estimate repertoire size and how much clonotype sharing occurs between individuals, the study deeply sequenced the blood TCR repertoires of 5 or 6 healthy adults. Per donor, leukapheresis produced somewhere between about 0.85 and 10 billion PBMCs.

As to this clone: It lacks a known antigen. No much larger clone is present one base from it, and per-base qualities are unavailable.

CD8 naive samples were CD45RO-negative cells positively selected for CCR7, giving a CD45RA+CCR7+ population that excluded TemRA cells. The donors were healthy, HIV-negative adults who had no recently reported acute infections or vaccinations. Only Caucasian adults living in Nashville, Tennessee, USA were represented among the donors. After blood collection by leukapheresis, PBMCs were isolated using Ficoll-Histopaque density gradient centrifugation and then cryopreserved in the vapor phase of liquid nitrogen. Analytical flow cytometry was used to check the purity and quantity of every magnetically sorted T cell population. Genomic DNA was isolated from each sorted fraction and quantified by UV absorbance on a Nanodrop 2000c. What the research found in general, with its limitations: Sampling was restricted to blood, and TCR repertoires in tissues likely differ from the TCR repertoires found in blood. Pairwise subsampling indicated that sequencing depth was expected to affect the degree of clonotype sharing among donors. Sharing across a few donors was observed for about 5% of naive CD4, less than 4% of naive CD8, 2% to 2.5% of memory CD4, and about 0.39% of memory CD8 clonotypes. Naive subsets generally had larger estimated clonotype richness than memory subsets did. Incomplete sequencing was indicated by rarefaction of sorted-subset datasets, despite the large sequencing depth. Clonotypes shared by all four sorted-subset donors showed higher generation probabilities than non-shared clonotypes. Because the study included only a small number of donors, the genetic and exposure-history diversity represented was limited.

Counted from cysteine to phenylalanine, this CDR3 has 12 amino acids. Only CDR3 DNA is held: 36 bases, read in frame from base 1. CDR1 SNHLY and CDR2 FYNNEI are derived from the germline V gene. V sheds 6 bases and J sheds 5 bases, leaving 10 bases between their ends. TCR CDR3 regions were amplified from genomic DNA by multiplex PCR using the deep immunoSEQ assay. Extracted genomic DNA from each cell subset was spread evenly across all wells of several immunoSEQ 96-well plates, with each plate serving as a replicate. Each replicate PCR for sorted subsets received roughly 0.2 ug genomic DNA, equal to roughly 30,000 T cell genomes. Purified libraries were measured with a Qubit 3.0 fluorometer, size-checked on a Bioanalyzer 2100, and measured again with the KAPA Library Quantification kit. Every immunoSEQ 96-well plate was sequenced on a separate single-read 150-cycle Illumina NextSeq 550 flow cell. Per the original workflow: Because the immunoSEQ output held only junctional sequences and lacked quality scores, the filtering could not match the filtering applied to full-length reads. Sequences were annotated with PyIR, a Python wrapper for IgBLAST v1.9, and V/J genes and CDR3 were assigned using IMGT germline references. Any read was removed if the V/J assignment was weak (E-value above 1e-6), the CDR3 was missing, or the read contained stop codons, out-of-frame junctions, or ambiguous translated residues. V3J clonotypes were defined as sequences sharing an identical inferred V gene, J gene, and CDR3 amino acid sequence. The percentage overlap between two repertoires was calculated by dividing the number of shared unique clonotypes by the size of the smaller repertoire. Richness of each repertoire was evaluated using RTK rarefaction, the Chao1 estimator, and Recon v2.1 estimates of unobserved clonotypes. Generation probabilities for all TCRbeta clonotypes obtained by the gDNA method from a few donors were computed using OLGA. As stored in TCRdb, this immuneACCESS dataset retains in-frame rearrangements with V and J assigned. A fraction of the clones does not appear; measured against another copy, unresolved V genes explain less than half of the discrepancy, and the remainder lacks a known reason. Clone size and V and J calls were adopted from that table, with D and trimming inferred from the DNA. The sample includes some 2.1 million clones, with about 95% observed a single time. Around 1.1% of the sample belongs to the ten largest clones.

This TCR was sampled from a man in his late teens or twenties in good health. The chain uses TRBV2 and TRBJ2-5; a weak D assignment points to TRBD1 (5 bases agree). The sample was naive CD8+ T cells sorted from blood. Read against the paper, the sample's cell subset or site label means: CD45RA+CCR7+. CDR3 loop: CASRAGSETQYF. The DNA sequence is given as TGTGCCAGCAGGGCAGGGTCGGAGACCCAGTACTTC. The CDR3 plus the reference TRBV2 and TRBJ2-5 genes for the other parts give the full variable domain: EPEVTQTPSHQVTQMGQEVILRCVPISNHLYFYWYRQILGQKVEFLVSFYNNEISEKSEIFDDQFSVERPDGSNFTLKIRSTKLEDSAMYFCASRAGSETQYFGPGTRLLVL.